This T cell receptor beta chain appears in the sequencing data of a study of T cell repertoires in cytomegalovirus infection. The CDR3 totals 13 residues. Trimming took 9 bases from V and 2 from J, leaving 14 bases between them. Germline V CDR1 and CDR2: SGHVS, FNYEAQ. One entry per CDR3 protein results from TCRdb running MiXCR on the reads. The sample has 350,000 to 550,000 distinct CDR3 sequences, 30% to 40% seen once; the top ten hold around 15%. The TCR sequence derives from a human donor in good health (CMV status not recorded). Some clones in this sample may be carry-over from other donors' samples. V and J are TRBV7-6 and TRBJ2-7; D is unresolved. The sequenced sample was PBMCs. The CDR3 sequence: CASSQRSAYEQYF. In DNA, the CDR3 is TGTGCCAGTTCGCAGCGATCAGCCTACGAGCAGTACTTC.